These 12 T cell receptor beta chains originate from one sample sequenced in a study of shared clonotypes between healthy human individuals. Generated by immunoSEQ multiplex PCR, the TCRdb table keeps only in-frame clones and is missing some. The table has approximately 1,500,000 clones, 95% to 97% seen once; the top ten hold roughly 1.2%. Sequences were obtained from naive CD4+ T cells sorted from blood. Subset denoted: CD45RA+ positively selected. These receptors all come from a young man in good health.

The rearrangement uses TRBV28 and TRBJ2-7; D unclear. Trimming stripped 2 bases from V and 8 bases from J, with 10 bases between. The length of the CDR3 is 12 residues. CDR1 is MDHEN and CDR2 is SYDVKM in the germline V gene. The CDR3 bases are TGTGCCAGCAGTTTAAAGGGTGGTCAGCAGTACTTC. Translated, it gives CASSLKGGQQYF.

This clone was observed a single time. The chain carries TRBV5-1 and TRBJ2-1, with 11 bases lining up with TRBD2. This CDR3 spans 15 amino acids. Germline CDR1 SGHRS, CDR2 YFSETQ. Germline trimming cut 4 bases from V and 8 bases from J; bases unmatched to any gene: 8. CDR3 DNA sequence: TGCGCCAGCAGCCGAACTAGCGGGAGTGGCTATGAGCAGTTCTTC. This gives the protein CASSRTSGSGYEQFF. Full variable domain (missing parts from reference TRBV5-1 and TRBJ2-1): KAGVTQTPRYLIKTRGQQVTLSCSPISGHRSVSWYQQTPGQGLQFLFEYFSETQRNKGNFPGRFSGRQFSNSRSEMNVSTLELGDSALYLCASSRTSGSGYEQFFGPGTRLTVL.

The gene calls are TRBV2 and TRBJ2-7, with D possibly matching TRBD1 (6 bases). This CDR3 has 15 amino acids. V dropped 4 bases and J dropped 5 bases, with 18 bases sitting between them. CDR1 and CDR2 from the germline V gene are SNHLY and FYNNEI. The chain's CDR3 is CASSGGAGGENEQYF. DNA for the CDR3: TGTGCCAGCAGTGGAGGCGCTGGGGGCGAGAACGAGCAGTACTTC.

This clone has a single count. The gene calls are TRBV6-6 and TRBJ1-5; D is undetermined. This CDR3 comprises 12 residues. V gave up 4 bases and J gave up 5 bases, with 6 bases separating them. The V gene's germline CDR1 is MNHNY and CDR2 SVGAGI (reference sequence). CDR3 sequence: CASSSRHQPQHF. CDR3 nucleotides: TGTGCCAGCAGTTCGAGGCATCAGCCCCAGCATTTT.

V is TRBV28 and J is TRBJ2-4; the D gene is possibly TRBD1 (5 bases). Germline loops: CDR1 MDHEN, CDR2 SYDVKM. The germline V and J ends were trimmed by 5 bases and 9 bases, with 17 bases remaining between them. This CDR3 comprises 14 residues. DNA for the CDR3: TGTGCCAGCAGTCCCTACCCCGATCAGGGCATTCAGTACTTC. Protein sequence: CASSPYPDQGIQYF.

The chain recombines TRBV5-1 with TRBJ2-7; 7 bases fit TRBD1. V was clipped by 5 bases and J by 2 bases; unmatched bases: 7. The CDR3 covers 14 residues. The germline CDR1 and CDR2 sequences are SGHRS and YFSETQ. The chain's CDR3 is CASSKDRVTYEQYF. CDR3 nucleotides: TGCGCCAGCAGTAAAGACAGGGTGACCTACGAGCAGTACTTC.

This clone was counted once. V gene TRBV18 combines with J gene TRBJ1-2; D is ambiguous. CDR1 is KGHSH and CDR2 is LQKENI in the germline V gene. Between the trimmed V and J ends, which lost 4 bases and 1 base, there was a span of 13 bases. This CDR3 spans 15 amino acids. CDR3 loop: CASSLTGSSNYGYTF. In DNA, the CDR3 is TGTGCCAGCTCACTCACCGGGAGTAGTAACTATGGCTACACCTTC.

The chain employs TRBV28 and TRBJ1-3, with TRBD1 as a possible D gene (5 bases). Germline loops: CDR1 MDHEN, CDR2 SYDVKM. CDR3 length: 13 amino acids. Between the trimmed V and J ends, which lost 3 bases and 8 bases, there was a span of 11 bases. The DNA for the CDR3 is TGTGCCAGCAGTTTTAGACAGCTCCACACCATATATTTT. Encoded protein: CASSFRQLHTIYF.

The chain recombines TRBV5-1 with TRBJ2-2, with D uncertain. The CDR3 is 13 amino acids. Germline V lookup: CDR1 SGHRS, CDR2 YFSETQ. Trimming took 4 bases from V and 6 from J, leaving 10 bases between them. The CDR3 is CASSTGDAGELFF. The CDR3 DNA follows: TGCGCCAGCAGCACGGGCGACGCCGGGGAGCTGTTTTTT.

This chain joins TRBV7-8 and TRBJ2-2, with a possible D match to TRBD2 (6 bases). CDR3 length: 17 residues. CDR1 and CDR2 from the germline V gene are SGHVS and FQNEAQ. The germline V and J ends were trimmed by 1 base and 1 base, with 13 bases remaining between them. In DNA form, the CDR3 reads TGTGCCAGCAGCTTAGTGCGGGGCGTCGGGAACACCGGGGAGCTGTTTTTT. Protein product: CASSLVRGVGNTGELFF. The full variable domain, completed using reference TRBV7-8 and TRBJ2-2, is GAGVSQSPRYKVAKRGQDVALRCDPISGHVSLFWYQQALGQGPEFLTYFQNEAQLDKSGLPSDRFFAERPEGSVSTLKIQRTQQEDSAVYLCASSLVRGVGNTGELFFGEGSRLTVL.

The J gene is TRBJ2-7, the V gene TRBV2; perhaps TRBD1 as D (5 bases). This CDR3 has 15 residues. Trimming shortened V by 1 base and J by 3 bases, and 13 bases separated the two germline ends. Germline V CDR1 and CDR2: SNHLY, FYNNEI. This CDR3 is CASSEVLQVRYEQYF. CDR3 coding DNA: TGTGCCAGCAGTGAAGTTTTACAGGTTCGCTACGAGCAGTACTTC.

CDR3 in amino acids: CASSRGTSYEQYF. CDR3 nucleotide sequence: TGCGCCAGCAGCCGCGGGACTTCCTACGAGCAGTACTTC. The gene calls are TRBV4-1 and TRBJ2-7; D is perhaps TRBD2 (6 bases). With 4 bases removed from V and 1 base from J, the gap between germline ends came to 8 bases. CDR1 is MGHRA and CDR2 is YSYEKL in the germline V gene. This CDR3 is 13 amino acids long.